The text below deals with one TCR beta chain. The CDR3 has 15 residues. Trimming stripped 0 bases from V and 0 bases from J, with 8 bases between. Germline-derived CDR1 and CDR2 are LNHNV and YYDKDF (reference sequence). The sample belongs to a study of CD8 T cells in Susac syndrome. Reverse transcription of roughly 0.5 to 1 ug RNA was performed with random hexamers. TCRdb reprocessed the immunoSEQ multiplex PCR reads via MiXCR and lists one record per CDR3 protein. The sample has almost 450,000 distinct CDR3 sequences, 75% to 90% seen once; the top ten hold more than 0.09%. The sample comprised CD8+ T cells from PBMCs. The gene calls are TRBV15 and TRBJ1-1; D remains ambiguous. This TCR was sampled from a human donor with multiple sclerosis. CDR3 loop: CATSRDRDVNTEAFF. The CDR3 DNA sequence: TGTGCCACCAGCAGAGATAGGGATGTGAACACTGAAGCTTTCTTT.